These 30 T cell receptor beta chains originate from one sample sequenced in a study of response to subunit inactivated influenza vaccine. TCRdb redid the calling of the RT-PCR reads with MiXCR, one entry per CDR3 protein. Altogether some 800,000 distinct CDR3 sequences are present, 21% being singletons, with the ten largest covering roughly a tenth. The material sequenced was PBMCs from blood, taken about 5 days after vaccination. All receptors derive from a man between 45 and 60 years old who received an inactivated influenza vaccine.

The chain recombines TRBV27 with TRBJ2-2, with D perhaps matching TRBD2 (5 bases). Germline CDR1 MNHEY, CDR2 SMNVEV (reference sequence). The CDR3 covers 14 residues. Trimming pared 0 bases from V and 10 bases from J, leaving 12 bases between. CDR3 sequence (DNA): TGTGCCAGCAGTTTATCAGGCGGGTTTAAGGAGCTGTTTTTT. Protein: CASSLSGGFKELFF.

This clonotype was observed a single time. V and J are TRBV7-6 and TRBJ2-2; 15 bases are a match to TRBD2. Germline V gene sequence: CDR1 SGHVS, CDR2 FNYEAQ. V shed 5 bases and J 6 bases; nucleotides not matched to a gene: 4. CDR3 length: 16 residues. The DNA of the CDR3 is TGTGCCAGCAGCCTCGGGACTAGCGGGAGGTCCGGGGAGCTGTTTTTT. It encodes CASSLGTSGRSGELFF.

A few counts support this clonotype. The CDR3 nucleotides read TGTGCCAGCAGTTTGGGGGGCATTGCTGCTAGCACCTTC. It codes for CASSLGGIAASTF. The chain carries TRBV12-3 or TRBV12-4 and TRBJ1-2, with D possibly being TRBD1 (6 bases). V lost 3 bases and J 13 bases, leaving 18 bases between the germline ends. The CDR3 loop spans 13 amino acids.

This clonotype turned up a few times. This chain's CDR3 is CASSLAGTNYNSPLHF. The CDR3 coding sequence is TGCGCCAGCAGCTTGGCGGGGACAAACTATAATTCACCCCTCCACTTT. V gene TRBV5-1 combines with J gene TRBJ1-6; perhaps TRBD1 as D (6 bases). CDR3 length equals 16 residues. With 0 bases removed from V and 3 bases from J, the gap between germline ends came to 10 bases. Germline V gene lookup returns CDR1 SGHRS and CDR2 YFSETQ.

The sample holds a few counts of this clonotype. The rearrangement uses TRBV12-3 or TRBV12-4 and TRBJ1-3; a weak D match, TRBD1 (5 bases). The CDR3 length is 13 residues. The V and J ends lost 6 bases and 6 bases respectively, with 12 bases between them. The CDR3 sequence: CASSRVVANTIYF. For the CDR3, the DNA is TGTGCCAGCAGCAGGGTGGTGGCAAACACCATATATTTT.

This clonotype was seen more than once but under ten times. V gene TRBV10-3 combines with J gene TRBJ2-7; 7 positions agree with TRBD1. Germline CDR1 ENHRY, CDR2 SYGVKD. The CDR3 consists of 13 residues. V lost 4 bases, J lost 3 bases, and 3 bases stayed unmatched. The CDR3 nucleotides are TGTGCCATCAGTGCAAGGGACAGCTACGAGCAGTACTTC. Its translation: CAISARDSYEQYF.

The chain has TRBV28 and TRBJ2-5, with 9 bases matching TRBD1. V shed 5 bases and J 6 bases; nucleotides not matched to a gene: 10. The CDR3 length is 15 residues. The germline gives CDR1 MDHEN, CDR2 SYDVKM. The CDR3 sequence is CASSPPRQGGQTQYF. The CDR3 DNA is TGTGCCAGCAGTCCACCCCGACAGGGGGGACAGACCCAGTACTTC. The full variable domain, its missing parts supplied by reference TRBV28 and TRBJ2-5, is DVKVTQSSRYLVKRTGEKVFLECVQDMDHENMFWYRQDPGLGLRLIYFSYDVKMKEKGDIPEGYSVSREKKERFSLILESASTNQTSMYLCASSPPRQGGQTQYFGPGTRLLVL.

This clonotype has only one observation. This rearrangement joins TRBV18 to TRBJ2-1; D gene unclear. This CDR3 is 15 amino acids long. Germline values: CDR1 KGHSH, CDR2 LQKENI. V lost 2 bases to trimming and J lost 4 bases, with 12 bases between them. The DNA for the CDR3 is TGTGCCAGCTCACCATTAACCGACACTTACAATGAGCAGTTCTTC. It codes for CASSPLTDTYNEQFF.

This CDR3 is CATSDLGEQYF. For the CDR3, the DNA is TGTGCCACCAGTGATTTAGGCGAGCAGTACTTC. V usage is TRBV24-1 and J usage is TRBJ2-7; D not resolved. The CDR3 covers 11 residues. In germline, CDR1 is KGHDR, CDR2 SFDVKD. V lost 1 base and J 6 bases, leaving 3 bases between the germline ends.

V gene TRBV14 combines with J gene TRBJ2-2; 11 nucleotides align to TRBD2. Germline values: CDR1 SGHDN, CDR2 FVKESK. The CDR3 loop spans 21 amino acids. After removal of 0 bases from V and 4 bases from J, the junction contained 16 bases not matched to a gene. The CDR3 reads CASSQEPIGLAGGRGTGELFF. CDR3 nucleotide sequence: TGTGCCAGCAGCCAAGAGCCTATTGGGCTAGCGGGAGGTCGTGGCACCGGGGAGCTGTTTTTT. Full variable domain (remainder filled in from reference TRBV14 and TRBJ2-2): EAGVTQFPSHSVIEKGQTVTLRCDPISGHDNLYWYRRVMGKEIKFLLHFVKESKQDESGMPNNRFLAERTGGTYSTLKVQPAELEDSGVYFCASSQEPIGLAGGRGTGELFFGEGSRLTVL.

This clonotype showed up just a few times. This sequence joins TRBV5-5 and TRBJ1-4; D possibly corresponds to TRBD1 (6 bases). Germline lookup yields CDR1 SGHKS and CDR2 YYEKEE (reference sequence). This CDR3 region has 16 residues. The V and J ends lost 3 bases and 0 bases respectively, with 12 bases between them. The CDR3 is CASSSGQPATNEKLFF. DNA for the CDR3: TGTGCCAGCAGCTCAGGACAGCCTGCAACTAATGAAAAACTGTTTTTT.

The V gene is TRBV20-1, the J gene TRBJ2-3; D remains ambiguous. Trimming removed 3 bases at V and 3 bases at J, with 13 bases between. The CDR3 sequence is 14 residues long. Germline V gives CDR1 DFQATT, CDR2 SNEGSKA (reference sequence). The CDR3 region is CSARSTLSTDTQYF. In nucleotides, the CDR3 is TGCAGTGCTAGGTCGACCCTTTCGACAGATACGCAGTATTTT.

The chain uses TRBV7-9 and TRBJ1-4; TRBD1 is a possible D gene (5 bases). This CDR3 has 12 residues. Germline values: CDR1 SEHNR, CDR2 FQNEAQ (reference sequence). In DNA form, the CDR3 reads TGTGCTCATGGGGGAGAGAATGAAAAACTGTTTTTT. Protein product: CAHGGENEKLFF. Based on the CDR3 plus reference TRBV7-9 and TRBJ1-4, the full variable domain is DTGVSQNPRHKITKRGQNVTFRCDPISEHNRLYWYRQTLGQGPEFLTYFQNEAQLEKSRLLSDRFSAERPKGSFSTLEIQRTEQGDSAMYLCAHGGENEKLFFGSGTQLSVL.

In DNA form, the CDR3 reads TGTGCCAGCAGTGCGCGGACAGCCGCAACTAATGAAAAACTGTTTTTT. Encoded protein: CASSARTAATNEKLFF. The V gene is TRBV27, the J gene TRBJ1-4; D possibly corresponds to TRBD1 (6 bases). CDR1 MNHEY and CDR2 SMNVEV come from the germline V gene (reference sequence). Trimming pared 5 bases from V and 0 bases from J, leaving 13 bases between. CDR3 length equals 16 residues. The full variable domain, completed using reference TRBV27 and TRBJ1-4, is EAQVTQNPRYLITVTGKKLTVTCSQNMNHEYMSWYRQDPGLGLRQIYYSMNVEVTDKGDVPEGYKVSRKEKRNFPLILESPSPNQTSLYFCASSARTAATNEKLFFGSGTQLSVL.

The V and J genes are TRBV7-9 and TRBJ2-7; no clear D gene. The V end lost 0 bases, the J end lost 4 bases, and 13 bases lay between the germline ends. Germline-derived CDR1 and CDR2 are SEHNR and FQNEAQ (reference sequence). The CDR3 is 15 residues long. The CDR3 coding sequence is TGTGCCAGCAGCTTAGCAGTGGGGATTACTTACGAGCAGTACTTC. Protein sequence: CASSLAVGITYEQYF. Complete variable domain (other parts from reference TRBV7-9 and TRBJ2-7): DTGVSQNPRHKITKRGQNVTFRCDPISEHNRLYWYRQTLGQGPEFLTYFQNEAQLEKSRLLSDRFSAERPKGSFSTLEIQRTEQGDSAMYLCASSLAVGITYEQYFGPGTRLTVT.

This clonotype was seen more than once but under ten times. This chain uses TRBV15 with TRBJ2-2, with D possibly TRBD1 on 6 matching bases. Trimming stripped 5 bases from V and 6 bases from J, with 19 bases between. Germline CDR1 reads LNHNV; CDR2 reads YYDKDF (reference sequence). This CDR3 has 16 amino acids. The DNA for the CDR3 is TGTGCCACCAGCGGATACCCCAGGGGAAGGTCCGGGGAGCTGTTTTTT. Protein sequence: CATSGYPRGRSGELFF.

This clonotype has a handful of counts. The chain has TRBV5-6 and TRBJ2-7, with D unresolved. Germline V gene data show CDR1 as SGHDT and CDR2 as YYEEEE. V shed 2 bases and J shed 4 bases, with 13 bases lying between them. The CDR3 spans 14 residues. CDR3 nucleotides: TGTGCCAGCAGCTTTCAAGGGCTGGGGTACGAGCAGTACTTC. As protein: CASSFQGLGYEQYF.

This clonotype has just a few counts. The DNA for the CDR3 is TGTGCCAGCCGCAGGGGACGCGGAGCGAACACCGGGGAGCTGTTTTTT. This sequence encodes CASRRGRGANTGELFF. This chain joins TRBV6-2 or TRBV6-3 and TRBJ2-2; D is possibly TRBD1 (6 bases). Trimming removed 8 bases at V and 0 bases at J, with 16 bases between. Germline V lookup: CDR1 MNHEY, CDR2 SVGEGT. This CDR3 spans 16 amino acids.

Turning to this clonotype: An end of the junction differs from the germline gene, which may be a read error. The chain couples TRBV7-6 to TRBJ2-2; D call uncertain. CDR3 length: 12 residues. CDR1 is SGHVS and CDR2 is FNYEAQ in the germline V gene. The CDR3 nucleotides are TGTGCCAGCAACTTACCATCCGGGGAGCTGTTTTTT. It encodes CASNLPSGELFF.

The chain recombines TRBV29-1 with TRBJ2-7; D possibly corresponds to TRBD1 (6 bases). Trimming left V 2 bases short and J 6 bases short, with 14 bases between. The CDR3 totals 13 residues. The germline gives CDR1 SQVTM, CDR2 ANQGSEA. CDR3 in DNA: TGCAGCGTTGAACAGGGGCTTACTATCGAGCAGTACTTC. As protein: CSVEQGLTIEQYF.

This clonotype came up a few times. The genes are TRBV5-1 and TRBJ2-5; a weak D match, TRBD1 (6 bases). Trimming removed 2 bases from V and 9 bases from J, with 20 bases in between. This CDR3 comprises 15 residues. Germline V lookup: CDR1 SGHRS, CDR2 YFSETQ. CDR3 amino acids: CASSFLKPTEGAQYF. As DNA, the CDR3 is TGCGCCAGCAGCTTTTTAAAACCAACCGAGGGGGCCCAGTACTTC.

This clonotype was observed a few times. V and J are TRBV5-1 and TRBJ2-7, with D perhaps TRBD1 (6 bases). V was cut by 2 bases and J by 5 bases, with 8 bases left in between. CDR3 length: 12 residues. The germline CDR1 and CDR2 sequences are SGHRS and YFSETQ. CDR3 sequence reads: CASSFTGHEQYF. The CDR3 DNA sequence: TGCGCCAGCAGCTTCACAGGGCACGAGCAGTACTTC.

This clonotype appeared a few times. The V call is TRBV7-8, the J call TRBJ2-7; 8 nucleotides line up with TRBD2. V was pared by 6 bases and J by 3 bases, with 4 bases of the junction left unmatched. The CDR3 consists of 13 residues. Germline V gene data show CDR1 as SGHVS and CDR2 as FQNEAQ. The chain's CDR3 is CASSTRGGYEQYF. The DNA for the CDR3 is TGTGCCAGCAGTACCCGGGGGGGCTACGAGCAGTACTTC.

J is TRBJ2-5 and V is TRBV5-1; D gene uncertain. The germline gives CDR1 SGHRS, CDR2 YFSETQ. V lost 2 bases to trimming and J lost 4 bases, with 9 bases between them. The CDR3 consists of 13 residues. DNA of the CDR3: TGCGCCAGCAGCTTCCAAGGATCAGAGACCCAGTACTTC. Protein product: CASSFQGSETQYF.

V usage is TRBV3-1 and J usage is TRBJ2-7, with 8 bases that match TRBD1. Germline trimming cut 8 bases from V and 7 bases from J; bases unmatched to any gene: 10. Germline V gene data show CDR1 as LGHDT and CDR2 as YNNKEL (reference sequence). The CDR3 sequence is 13 residues long. CDR3 loop: CASRRQGAGEQYF. Here the CDR3 DNA reads TGTGCCAGCCGGAGGCAGGGGGCAGGGGAGCAGTACTTC.

The chain has TRBV6-1 and TRBJ2-5; 13 bases align to TRBD2. V lost 6 bases to trimming and J lost 5 bases; unmatched junction nucleotides: 9. This CDR3 has 16 amino acids. CDR1 and CDR2 from the germline V gene are MNHNS and SASEGT. The CDR3 region has the DNA TGTGCCAGCAGGACCGCGGGACTAGCGGGGTGGGAGACCCAGTACTTC. Residues: CASRTAGLAGWETQYF.

This chain links TRBV4-3 with TRBJ2-1, with 9 bases identical to TRBD1. The CDR3 totals 16 residues. Losses at the gene ends were 4 bases for V and 7 bases for J; bases not matched to a gene: 11. In germline, CDR1 is LGHNA, CDR2 YSLEER. The CDR3 DNA sequence: TGCGCCAGCAGCCCGAGTGGGGGGACAGGGAAAAATGAGCAGTTCTTC. This gives the protein CASSPSGGTGKNEQFF.

The V call is TRBV11-2, the J call TRBJ1-1; tentatively, D is TRBD1 (6 bases). The germline V and J ends were trimmed by 4 bases and 1 base, with 22 bases remaining between them. In germline, CDR1 is SGHAT, CDR2 FQNNGV. CDR3 length: 18 residues. CDR3: CASSSTGAVLSRNTEAFF. In DNA, the CDR3 is TGTGCCAGCAGCTCCACGGGGGCGGTACTTAGTCGGAACACTGAAGCTTTCTTT. Based on the CDR3 plus reference TRBV11-2 and TRBJ1-1, the full variable domain is EAGVAQSPRYKIIEKRQSVAFWCNPISGHATLYWYQQILGQGPKLLIQFQNNGVVDDSQLPKDRFSAERLKGVDSTLKIQPAKLEDSAVYLCASSSTGAVLSRNTEAFFGQGTRLTVV.

V and J are TRBV29-1 and TRBJ2-3; D gene unclear. The CDR3 length is 12 residues. The V end lost 7 bases, the J end lost 0 bases, and 8 bases lay between the germline ends. The germline gives CDR1 SQVTM, CDR2 ANQGSEA. CDR3 nucleotides: TGCAGCGCGGACGGAAGCACAGATACGCAGTATTTT. Its protein is CSADGSTDTQYF.

A few counts support this clonotype. The gene calls are TRBV7-2 and TRBJ2-1; 9 nucleotides line up with TRBD2. Per germline, CDR1 SGHTA and CDR2 FQGNSA. V was clipped by 2 bases and J by 9 bases; unmatched bases: 5. CDR3 length: 14 amino acids. CDR3 loop: CASSLTSGQGEQFF. CDR3 coding DNA: TGTGCCAGCAGCTTAACTAGCGGGCAAGGTGAGCAGTTCTTC.